The 28 T cell receptor beta chains below all came from one sample that was sequenced in a study of cytomegalovirus exposure and HLA in healthy donors (dated by TCRdb to 2016 to 2017). The method was the immunoSEQ multiplex PCR assay. The multiplex PCR relied on a mix of 60 forward primers for TCR Vbeta segments and 13 reverse primers for TCR Jbeta segments. In TCRdb, the immuneACCESS table is reduced to in-frame sequences with V and J assigned. These tables do not hold every clone; where another copy was compared, an unresolved V gene accounts for under half, and the others remain unexplained. This sample's listing comprises roughly 70,000 clones. About 2.9% of the sample comes from the top ten. The sequenced material came from PBMCs. The receptors shown here come from a man in his forties in good health and CMV-seronegative.

The V call is TRBV9, the J call TRBJ2-3; 9 bases line up with TRBD2. J lost 3 bases, V lost 0 bases, and 5 bases had no gene match. Germline CDR1 reads SGDLS; CDR2 reads YYNGEE. The CDR3 has 16 amino acids. CDR3 DNA: TGTGCCAGCAGCGTAGCTCAGGCGGGGGGGACAGATACGCAGTATTTT. It specifies CASSVAQAGGTDTQYF.

The V gene is TRBV10-2, the J gene TRBJ1-3, with 7 bases identical to TRBD1. CDR1 and CDR2 from the germline V gene are WSHSY and SAAADI. The CDR3 totals 14 residues. V lost 3 bases to trimming and J lost 3 bases; unmatched junction nucleotides: 2. CDR3 DNA: TGCGCCAGCAGTGAAGGGACAGTTGGAAACACCATATATTTT. This sequence encodes CASSEGTVGNTIYF.

The chain has TRBV30 and TRBJ1-4; D ambiguous. The CDR3 spans 12 residues. CDR1 is GTSNPN and CDR2 is SVGIG in the germline V gene (reference sequence). V lost 7 bases to trimming and J lost 6 bases, with 12 bases between them. The CDR3 DNA follows: TGTGCCTTACAGTCCGGATATGAAAAACTGTTTTTT. It is translated as CALQSGYEKLFF. Based on the CDR3 plus reference TRBV30 and TRBJ1-4, the full variable domain is SQTIHQWPATLVQPVGSPLSLECTVEGTSNPNLYWYRQAAGRGLQLLFYSVGIGQISSEVPQNLSASRPQDRQFILSSKKLLLSDSGFYLCALQSGYEKLFFGSGTQLSVL.

This chain links TRBV19 with TRBJ2-3, with D possibly being TRBD1 (7 bases). V lost 6 bases to trimming and J lost 1 base, with 11 bases between them. CDR3 length: 14 residues. The germline V gene encodes CDR1 LNHDA and CDR2 SQIVND (reference sequence). The CDR3 loop is CASRPGGRTDTQYF. The CDR3 bases are TGTGCCAGTAGACCAGGGGGGCGCACAGATACGCAGTATTTT.

This chain joins TRBV9 and TRBJ2-6, with a tentative D call TRBD2 (6 bases). Trimming removed 0 bases at V and 4 bases at J, with 8 bases between. Germline V lookup: CDR1 SGDLS, CDR2 YYNGEE. The CDR3 has 15 amino acids. In nucleotides, the CDR3 is TGTGCCAGCAGCGTAGGAACTAGCGGGGCCAACGTCCTGACTTTC. Its translation is CASSVGTSGANVLTF.

This chain joins TRBV5-6 and TRBJ1-2, with TRBD1 identical over 8 bases. V was pared by 4 bases and J by 0 bases, with 5 bases of the junction left unmatched. Per the germline V gene, CDR1 is SGHDT and CDR2 is YYEEEE. The CDR3 has 15 amino acids. As DNA, the CDR3 is TGTGCCAGCAGCCAGACAGGGGTATCTAACTATGGCTACACCTTC. Its translation is CASSQTGVSNYGYTF.

This chain links TRBV7-3 with TRBJ2-5, with D perhaps TRBD2 (5 bases). V lost 5 bases and J 5 bases, leaving 12 bases between the germline ends. Per germline, CDR1 SGHTA and CDR2 FQGTGA. CDR3 length: 13 residues. CDR3 bases: TGTGCCAGCAGCCCGTCGGACTCGGAGACCCAGTACTTC. It yields the protein CASSPSDSETQYF. The entire variable domain, with the rest obtained from reference TRBV7-3 and TRBJ2-5, is as follows: GAGVSQTPSNKVTEKGKYVELRCDPISGHTALYWYRQSLGQGPEFLIYFQGTGAADDSGLPNDRFFAVRPEGSVSTLKIQRTERGDSAVYLCASSPSDSETQYFGPGTRLLVL.

The chain uses TRBV5-1 and TRBJ1-1; 8 bases agree with TRBD1. Trimming at V came to 2 bases and at J to 1 base, leaving 7 bases not matched to a gene. Germline values: CDR1 SGHRS, CDR2 YFSETQ. The CDR3 sequence is 16 residues long. The CDR3 DNA reads TGCGCCAGCAGCTTAGGGGACAGGACTAAGAACACTGAAGCTTTCTTT. This gives the protein CASSLGDRTKNTEAFF.

The chain recombines TRBV5-1 with TRBJ2-1; 9 nucleotides align to TRBD1. This CDR3 comprises 15 residues. Germline V gene sequence: CDR1 SGHRS, CDR2 YFSETQ. V was pared by 0 bases and J by 8 bases, with 6 bases of the junction left unmatched. CDR3 coding DNA: TGCGCCAGCAGCTTGGGGACAGGGGTAGTGGATGAGCAGTTCTTC. It specifies CASSLGTGVVDEQFF.

The chain recombines TRBV2 with TRBJ2-4, with 11 bases matching TRBD2. The CDR3 is 12 residues long. Germline assignment: CDR1 SNHLY and CDR2 FYNNEI. V dropped 7 bases and J dropped 8; count of bases not matched to a gene: 1. This CDR3 is CASKLAGDIQYF. In nucleotides, the CDR3 is TGTGCCAGCAAACTAGCGGGGGACATTCAGTACTTC.

This sequence joins TRBV7-8 and TRBJ2-7; TRBD1 agrees at 7 bases. J was trimmed by 5 bases and V by 0 bases; bases with no gene match: 4. The CDR3 has 14 residues. Germline values: CDR1 SGHVS, CDR2 FQNEAQ. The CDR3 protein is CASSLATGYDEQYF. The CDR3 DNA reads as TGTGCCAGCAGCTTAGCGACAGGGTACGACGAGCAGTACTTC.

J is TRBJ2-7 and V is TRBV28, with 8 bases identical to TRBD1. Per germline, CDR1 MDHEN and CDR2 SYDVKM. CDR3 size: 17 residues. The junction had 12 bases not matched to a gene; V was cut back by 3 bases and J by 2 bases. The CDR3 loop is CASSFPGTGSPTYEQYF. The CDR3 region has the DNA TGTGCCAGCAGTTTTCCCGGGACAGGTTCCCCAACCTACGAGCAGTACTTC.

DNA for the CDR3: TGTGCCAGTAGTGCACGACTAGCGGGGGGGTACAATGAGCAGTTCTTC. Translated: CASSARLAGGYNEQFF. The chain recombines TRBV19 with TRBJ2-1; 14 nucleotides match TRBD2. From germline, CDR1 is LNHDA and CDR2 SQIVND (reference sequence). V gave up 5 bases and J gave up 4 bases; unmatched junction bases: 4. This CDR3 has 16 amino acids.

The V and J genes are TRBV5-6 and TRBJ1-6, with 9 bases identical to TRBD1. CDR3 length: 15 residues. Germline loops: CDR1 SGHDT, CDR2 YYEEEE. V trimming: 4 bases; J trimming: 4 bases; junction bases outside the gene matches: 3. The CDR3 DNA is TGTGCCAGCAGCGCCGGACAGGGGTATAATTCACCCCTCCACTTT. Encoded protein: CASSAGQGYNSPLHF.

This sequence joins TRBV28 and TRBJ2-7, with TRBD1 identical over 7 bases. The germline gives CDR1 MDHEN, CDR2 SYDVKM. CDR3 size: 16 residues. V dropped 1 base and J dropped 5; count of bases not matched to a gene: 11. The CDR3 sequence: CASSLSAPEQGNEQYF. In DNA, the CDR3 is TGTGCCAGCAGTTTATCCGCTCCGGAACAGGGGAACGAGCAGTACTTC.

The chain links TRBV6-8 to TRBJ2-7; 7 bases align to TRBD2. In germline, CDR1 is MNHGY, CDR2 SAAAGT. CDR3 length: 14 amino acids. V lost 6 bases to trimming and J lost 5 bases; unmatched junction nucleotides: 10. As DNA, the CDR3 is TGTGCCAGCAGATATGGACTAGAGGCACACGAGCAGTACTTC. Amino acid sequence: CASRYGLEAHEQYF.

The chain links TRBV10-3 to TRBJ2-7; tentatively, D is TRBD1 (5 bases). The CDR3 extends over 18 amino acids. V shed 2 bases and J shed 0 bases, with 20 bases lying between them. CDR1 ENHRY and CDR2 SYGVKD come from the germline V gene. The DNA for the CDR3 is TGTGCCATCAGTGAGACAGTTGGCAAGGACATGGGCTCCTACGAGCAGTACTTC. Translating gives CAISETVGKDMGSYEQYF.

The J gene is TRBJ1-1, the V gene TRBV30; D is perhaps TRBD1 (5 bases). Germline V gives CDR1 GTSNPN, CDR2 SVGIG (reference sequence). V was clipped by 0 bases and J by 2 bases, with 10 bases between them. The CDR3 has 14 amino acids. The CDR3 DNA reads TGTGCCTGGAGTGTAAAGGGGATTAACACTGAAGCTTTCTTT. Protein sequence: CAWSVKGINTEAFF.

The chain uses TRBV9 and TRBJ2-1, with 12 nucleotides matching TRBD2. V was pared by 3 bases and J by 6 bases, with 7 bases of the junction left unmatched. The length of the CDR3 is 16 residues. CDR1 and CDR2 (germline): SGDLS, YYNGEE. This CDR3 reads CASSGQTSGGTNEQFF. The CDR3 region has the DNA TGTGCCAGCAGCGGACAGACTAGCGGGGGAACCAATGAGCAGTTCTTC.

This rearrangement joins TRBV10-1 to TRBJ2-7; 8 positions agree with TRBD1. CDR3 size: 15 residues. V was clipped by 6 bases and J by 0 bases; unmatched bases: 7. The germline gives CDR1 WNHNN, CDR2 SYGVQD (reference sequence). In DNA form, the CDR3 reads TGCGCCAGCAGGATTCGGACAGGGAACTCCTACGAGCAGTACTTC. As protein: CASRIRTGNSYEQYF.

The V and J genes are TRBV6-5 and TRBJ1-3; maybe TRBD1 (6 bases). Germline values: CDR1 MNHEY, CDR2 SVGAGI. This CDR3 region has 14 residues. V was trimmed by 5 bases and J by 3 bases, leaving 11 bases between them. CDR3 protein: CASSQGLNGNTIYF. Written as DNA, the CDR3 is TGTGCCAGCAGTCAGGGGCTAAATGGAAACACCATATATTTT.

The chain uses TRBV6-1 and TRBJ1-5; 7 bases fit TRBD1. Unmatched junction bases numbered 3, after V lost 7 bases and J lost 0 bases. The length of the CDR3 is 14 residues. In germline, CDR1 is MNHNS, CDR2 SASEGT. The CDR3 DNA sequence: TGTGCCAGCACCAGACAGGGTAGCAATCAGCCCCAGCATTTT. It codes for CASTRQGSNQPQHF.

A word on this clone: The sample holds other DNA sequences that translate to the same CDR3. The chain joins TRBV4-2 to TRBJ1-3, with D perhaps TRBD1 (5 bases). Germline CDR1 reads LGHNA; CDR2 reads YNFKEQ. The CDR3 loop spans 15 amino acids. V was clipped by 1 base and J by 0 bases, with 7 bases between them. CDR3: CASSQGGGSGNTIYF. DNA for the CDR3: TGTGCCAGCAGCCAAGGGGGGGGCTCTGGAAACACCATATATTTT.

This chain uses TRBV5-1 with TRBJ1-2, with 10 bases identical to TRBD1. Germline V gene sequence: CDR1 SGHRS, CDR2 YFSETQ. This CDR3 spans 16 amino acids. V gave up 0 bases and J gave up 3 bases; unmatched junction bases: 5. CDR3 amino acids: CASSLGQGARDYGYTF. For the CDR3, the DNA is TGCGCCAGCAGCTTGGGACAGGGGGCGAGGGACTATGGCTACACCTTC.

This chain joins TRBV5-1 and TRBJ1-5; the match to TRBD1 covers 9 bases. Germline loops: CDR1 SGHRS, CDR2 YFSETQ. V shed 4 bases and J 5 bases; nucleotides not matched to a gene: 7. The CDR3 extends over 15 amino acids. The CDR3 nucleotides read TGCGCCAGCAGCAGTACAGGGGGCAAGGATCAGCCCCAGCATTTT. This encodes CASSSTGGKDQPQHF. The variable domain in full, with the rest retrieved from reference TRBV5-1 and TRBJ1-5, is KAGVTQTPRYLIKTRGQQVTLSCSPISGHRSVSWYQQTPGQGLQFLFEYFSETQRNKGNFPGRFSGRQFSNSRSEMNVSTLELGDSALYLCASSSTGGKDQPQHFGDGTRLSIL.

The chain is built from TRBV20-1 and TRBJ1-1; D unresolved. The CDR3 contains 11 residues. V dropped 2 bases and J dropped 2 bases, with 3 bases sitting between them. Germline V CDR1 and CDR2: DFQATT, SNEGSKA (reference sequence). In DNA, the CDR3 is TGCAGTGCTAGACCAAACACTGAAGCTTTCTTT. Protein product: CSARPNTEAFF.

This chain connects TRBV5-1 to TRBJ2-7; D remains ambiguous. Deletions cut 0 bases from V and 4 bases from J, with 5 bases between. From germline, CDR1 is SGHRS and CDR2 YFSETQ. This CDR3 is built from 12 residues. The CDR3 DNA sequence: TGCGCCAGCAGCTTGGGAGCTTACGAGCAGTACTTC. This encodes CASSLGAYEQYF.

The chain joins TRBV9 to TRBJ1-1, with 7 bases fitting TRBD1. Germline V CDR1 and CDR2: SGDLS, YYNGEE. The CDR3 is made up of 15 amino acids. V was clipped by 1 base and J by 3 bases; unmatched bases: 6. The CDR3 DNA reads as TGTGCCAGCAGCGTATATGGGACAGCTTACACTGAAGCTTTCTTT. Amino acids: CASSVYGTAYTEAFF.